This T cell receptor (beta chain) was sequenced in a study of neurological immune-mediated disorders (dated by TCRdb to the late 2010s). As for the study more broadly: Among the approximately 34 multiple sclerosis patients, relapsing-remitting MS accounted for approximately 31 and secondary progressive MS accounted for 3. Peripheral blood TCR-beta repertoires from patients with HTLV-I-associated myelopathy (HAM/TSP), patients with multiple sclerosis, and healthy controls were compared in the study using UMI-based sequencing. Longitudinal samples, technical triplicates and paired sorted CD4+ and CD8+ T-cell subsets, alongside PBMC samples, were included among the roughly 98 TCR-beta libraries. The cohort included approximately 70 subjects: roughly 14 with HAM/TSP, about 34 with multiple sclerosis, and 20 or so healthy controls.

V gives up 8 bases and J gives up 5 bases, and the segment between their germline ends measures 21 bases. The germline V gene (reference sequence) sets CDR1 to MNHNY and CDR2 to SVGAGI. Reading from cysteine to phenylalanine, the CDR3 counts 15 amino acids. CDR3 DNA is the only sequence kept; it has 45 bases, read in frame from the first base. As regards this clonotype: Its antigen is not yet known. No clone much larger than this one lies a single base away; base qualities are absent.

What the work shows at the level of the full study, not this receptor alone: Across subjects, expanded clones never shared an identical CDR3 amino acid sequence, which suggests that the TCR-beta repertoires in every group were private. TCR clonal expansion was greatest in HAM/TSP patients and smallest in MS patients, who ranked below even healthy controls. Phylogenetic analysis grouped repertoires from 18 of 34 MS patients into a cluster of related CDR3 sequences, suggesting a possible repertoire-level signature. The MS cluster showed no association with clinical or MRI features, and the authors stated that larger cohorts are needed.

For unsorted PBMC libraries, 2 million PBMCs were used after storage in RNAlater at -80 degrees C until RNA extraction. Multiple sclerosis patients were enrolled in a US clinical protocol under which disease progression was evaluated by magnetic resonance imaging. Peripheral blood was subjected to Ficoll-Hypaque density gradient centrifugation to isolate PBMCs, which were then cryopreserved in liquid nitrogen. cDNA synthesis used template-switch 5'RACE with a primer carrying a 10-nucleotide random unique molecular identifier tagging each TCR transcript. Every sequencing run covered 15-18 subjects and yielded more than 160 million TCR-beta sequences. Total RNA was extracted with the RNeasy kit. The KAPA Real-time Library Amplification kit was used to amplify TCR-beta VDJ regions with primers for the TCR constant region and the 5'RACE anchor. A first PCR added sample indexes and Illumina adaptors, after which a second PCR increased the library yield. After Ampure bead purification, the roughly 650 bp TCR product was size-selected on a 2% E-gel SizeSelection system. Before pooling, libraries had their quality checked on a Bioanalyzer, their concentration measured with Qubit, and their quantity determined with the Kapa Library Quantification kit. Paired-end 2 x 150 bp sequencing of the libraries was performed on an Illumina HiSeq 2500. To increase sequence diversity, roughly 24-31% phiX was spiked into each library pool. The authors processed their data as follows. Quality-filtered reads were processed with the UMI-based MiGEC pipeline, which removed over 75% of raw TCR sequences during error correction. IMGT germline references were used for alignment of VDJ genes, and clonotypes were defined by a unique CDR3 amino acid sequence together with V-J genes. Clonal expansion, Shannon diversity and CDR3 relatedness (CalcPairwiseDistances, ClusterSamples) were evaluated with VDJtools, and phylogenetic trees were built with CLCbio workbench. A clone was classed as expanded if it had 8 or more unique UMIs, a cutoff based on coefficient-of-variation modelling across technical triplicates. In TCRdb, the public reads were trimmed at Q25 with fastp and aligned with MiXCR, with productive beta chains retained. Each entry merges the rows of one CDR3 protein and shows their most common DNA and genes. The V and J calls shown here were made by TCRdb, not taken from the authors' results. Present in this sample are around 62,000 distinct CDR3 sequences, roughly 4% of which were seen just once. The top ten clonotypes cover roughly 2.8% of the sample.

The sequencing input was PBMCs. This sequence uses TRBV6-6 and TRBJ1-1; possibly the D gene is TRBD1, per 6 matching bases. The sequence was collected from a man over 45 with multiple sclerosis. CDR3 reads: CASGEQGKGETEAFF. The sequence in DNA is TGTGCCAGCGGAGAACAGGGAAAGGGGGAGACTGAAGCTTTCTTT.